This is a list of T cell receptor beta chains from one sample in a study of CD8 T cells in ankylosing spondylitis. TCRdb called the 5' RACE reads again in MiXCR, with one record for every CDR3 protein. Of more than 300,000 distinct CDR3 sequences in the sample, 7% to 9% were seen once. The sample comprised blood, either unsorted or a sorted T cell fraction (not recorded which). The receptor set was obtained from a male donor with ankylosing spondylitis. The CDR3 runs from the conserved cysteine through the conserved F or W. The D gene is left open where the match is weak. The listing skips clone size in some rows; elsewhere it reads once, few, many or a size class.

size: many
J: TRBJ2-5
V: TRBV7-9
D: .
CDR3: CASSSFEETQYF
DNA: TGTGCCAGCAGCTCGTTCGAAGAGACCCAGTACTTC

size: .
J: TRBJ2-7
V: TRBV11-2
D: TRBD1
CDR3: CASSPAWTGGGEQYF
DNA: TGTGCCAGCAGCCCCGCCTGGACAGGGGGCGGCGAGCAGTACTTC

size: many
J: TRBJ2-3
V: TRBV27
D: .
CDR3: CASSPRQIFTDTQYF
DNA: TGTGCCAGCAGCCCGAGACAGATTTTCACAGATACGCAGTATTTT

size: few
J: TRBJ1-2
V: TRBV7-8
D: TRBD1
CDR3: CASSRDRGIYGYTF
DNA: TGTGCCAGCAGCCGCGACAGGGGGATCTATGGCTACACCTTC

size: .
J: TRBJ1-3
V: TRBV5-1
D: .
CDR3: CASSSDRPSGNTIYF
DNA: TGCGCCAGCAGCTCTGATCGACCCTCTGGAAACACCATATATTTT

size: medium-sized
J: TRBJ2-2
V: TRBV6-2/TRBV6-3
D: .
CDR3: CASRNPGTPGGSGELFF
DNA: TGTGCCAGCAGAAATCCCGGGACTCCCGGGGGTTCCGGGGAGCTGTTTTTT

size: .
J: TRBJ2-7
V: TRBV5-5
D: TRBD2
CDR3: CASTPLAGAGSYEQYF
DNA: TGTGCCAGCACCCCGTTAGCGGGAGCAGGTTCCTACGAGCAGTACTTC

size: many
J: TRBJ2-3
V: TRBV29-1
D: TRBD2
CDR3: CSFLAGGLADTQYF
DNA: TGCAGCTTTTTAGCGGGAGGATTGGCAGATACGCAGTATTTT

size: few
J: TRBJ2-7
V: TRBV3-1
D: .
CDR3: CASSLSTGSSYEQYF
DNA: TGTGCCAGCAGCCTTAGTACAGGGAGCTCCTACGAGCAGTACTTC

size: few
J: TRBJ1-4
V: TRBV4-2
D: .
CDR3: CASSQDPPGGTEKLFF
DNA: TGTGCCAGCAGCCAAGATCCTCCTGGGGGAACTGAAAAACTGTTTTTT

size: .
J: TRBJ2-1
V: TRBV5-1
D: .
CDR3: CASSLASSAEGEQFF
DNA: TGCGCCAGCAGCTTGGCCTCTAGCGCCGAAGGGGAGCAGTTCTTC

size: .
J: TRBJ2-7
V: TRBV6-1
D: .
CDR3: CASRNYEQYF
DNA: TGTGCCAGCAGAAACTACGAGCAGTACTTC

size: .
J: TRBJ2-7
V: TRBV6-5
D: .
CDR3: CASSHPGQIRVQYF
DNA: TGTGCCAGCAGTCACCCCGGGCAGATACGAGTGCAGTACTTC

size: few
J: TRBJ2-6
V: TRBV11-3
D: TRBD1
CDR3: CASSLGQGSGANVLTF
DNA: TGTGCCAGCAGCTTAGGACAGGGGTCGGGGGCCAACGTCCTGACTTTC

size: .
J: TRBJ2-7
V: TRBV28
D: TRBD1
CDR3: CASSFGQAYEQYF
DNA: TGTGCCAGCAGTTTCGGACAGGCCTACGAGCAGTACTTC

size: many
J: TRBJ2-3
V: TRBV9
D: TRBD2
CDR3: CASSVTSGREAQYF
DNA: TGTGCCAGCAGCGTGACTAGCGGGAGAGAAGCGCAGTATTTT

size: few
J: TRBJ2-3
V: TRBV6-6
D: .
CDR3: CASRPAITDTQYF
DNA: TGTGCCAGCAGACCCGCAATCACAGATACGCAGTATTTT

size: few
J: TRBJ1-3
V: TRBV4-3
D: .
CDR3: CASSQDGEVSGNTIYF
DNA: TGCGCCAGCAGCCAAGACGGGGAGGTGTCTGGAAACACCATATATTTT

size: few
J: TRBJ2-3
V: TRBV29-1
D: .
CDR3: CSVVEGRAVGSGTDTQYF
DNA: TGCAGCGTTGTTGAAGGCAGGGCTGTTGGCTCAGGCACAGATACGCAGTATTTT

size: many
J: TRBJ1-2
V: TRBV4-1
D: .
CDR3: CASSHRGMSYGYTF
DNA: TGCGCCAGCAGCCACAGGGGTATGAGCTATGGCTACACCTTC

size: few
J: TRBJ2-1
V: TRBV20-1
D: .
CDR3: CSAELIRYSAQDEQFF
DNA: TGCAGTGCGGAGTTAATCCGGTACTCAGCACAGGATGAGCAGTTCTTC

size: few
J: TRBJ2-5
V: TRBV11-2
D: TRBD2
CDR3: CASSLKAGVVEETQYF
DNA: TGTGCCAGCAGCTTAAAAGCGGGAGTGGTAGAAGAGACCCAGTACTTC

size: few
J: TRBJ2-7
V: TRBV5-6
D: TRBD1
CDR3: CASSPEGTAASYEQYF
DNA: TGTGCCAGCAGCCCCGAGGGGACAGCGGCCTCCTACGAGCAGTACTTC

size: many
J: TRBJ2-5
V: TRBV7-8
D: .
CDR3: CASSSRSGTSQETQYF
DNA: TGTGCCAGCAGCTCAAGATCCGGGACTTCACAAGAGACCCAGTACTTC

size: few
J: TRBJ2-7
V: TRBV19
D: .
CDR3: CASSIRGAAYEQYF
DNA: TGTGCCAGTAGTATTCGGGGAGCGGCCTACGAGCAGTACTTC

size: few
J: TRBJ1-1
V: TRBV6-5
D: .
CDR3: CASTRGGNAFF
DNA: TGTGCCAGCACCAGGGGCGGGAACGCTTTCTTT

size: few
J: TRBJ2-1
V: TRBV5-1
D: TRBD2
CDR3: CASSLEDLAVSYNEQFF
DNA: TGCGCCAGCAGCTTGGAGGACCTAGCGGTCTCCTACAATGAGCAGTTCTTC

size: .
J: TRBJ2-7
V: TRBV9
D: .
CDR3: CASSVGEDEQYF
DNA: TGTGCCAGCAGCGTAGGGGAGGACGAGCAGTACTTC

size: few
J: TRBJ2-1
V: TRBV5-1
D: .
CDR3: CASSDRQRSYNEQFF
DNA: TGCGCCAGCAGTGACAGACAGCGGTCCTACAATGAGCAGTTCTTC

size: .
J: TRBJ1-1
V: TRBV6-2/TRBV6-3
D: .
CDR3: CASSRQIWGTEAFF
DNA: TGTGCCAGCTCGAGACAGATCTGGGGAACTGAAGCTTTCTTT

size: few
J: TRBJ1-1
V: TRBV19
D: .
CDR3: CASRARGDTEAFF
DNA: TGTGCCAGTAGAGCCCGCGGGGACACTGAAGCTTTCTTT

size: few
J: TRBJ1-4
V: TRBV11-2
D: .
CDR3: CASSLDLASGSQTGKLFF
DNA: TGTGCCAGCAGCTTAGATCTTGCTAGTGGCAGCCAGACGGGAAAACTGTTTTTT

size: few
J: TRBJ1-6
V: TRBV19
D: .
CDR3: CAARDRIYNSPLHF
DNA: TGTGCCGCCCGCGACCGGATCTATAATTCACCCCTCCACTTT

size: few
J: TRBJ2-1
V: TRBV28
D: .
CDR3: CASRRSIYNEQFF
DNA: TGTGCCAGCAGAAGATCTATCTACAATGAGCAGTTCTTC

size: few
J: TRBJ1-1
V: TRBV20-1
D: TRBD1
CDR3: CSARAYGTGRTEAFF
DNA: TGCAGTGCTAGGGCCTACGGGACAGGGCGGACTGAAGCTTTCTTT

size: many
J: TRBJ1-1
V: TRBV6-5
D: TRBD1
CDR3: CASSYTRTVRGLGTEAFF
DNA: TGTGCCAGCAGTTACACTCGAACCGTCAGGGGGCTTGGGACTGAAGCTTTCTTT

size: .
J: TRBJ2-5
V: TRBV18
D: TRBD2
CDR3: CASSPPAGGIETQYF
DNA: TGTGCCAGCTCACCACCGGCGGGAGGTATTGAGACCCAGTACTTC

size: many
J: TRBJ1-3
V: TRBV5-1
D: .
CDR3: CASSLQAGRDSGNTIYF
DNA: TGCGCCAGCAGCTTGCAGGCGGGCCGAGACTCTGGAAACACCATATATTTT

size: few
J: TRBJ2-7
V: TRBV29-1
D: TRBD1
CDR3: CSAYTGAYEQYF
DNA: TGCAGCGCCTATACAGGGGCCTACGAGCAGTACTTC

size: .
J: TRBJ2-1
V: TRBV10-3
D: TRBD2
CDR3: CAISDPGLAVHEQFF
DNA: TGTGCCATCAGTGACCCGGGACTAGCTGTGCATGAGCAGTTCTTC

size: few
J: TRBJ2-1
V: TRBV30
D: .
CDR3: CARGLRAGSDEQFF
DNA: TGTGCCCGGGGGTTGCGGGCAGGGTCGGATGAGCAGTTCTTC

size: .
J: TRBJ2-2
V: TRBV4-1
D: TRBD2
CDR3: CASSLGTTGTSGKWELFF
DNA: TGCGCCAGCAGCCTAGGAACCACCGGGACTAGCGGGAAGTGGGAGCTGTTTTTT

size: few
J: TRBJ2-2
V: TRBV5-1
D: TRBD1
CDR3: CASSLEGTGTSGELFF
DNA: TGCGCCAGCAGCTTGGAGGGGACAGGGACGTCCGGGGAGCTGTTTTTT

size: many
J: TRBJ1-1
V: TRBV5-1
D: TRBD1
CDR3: CASKLGQGNTEAFF
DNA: TGCGCCAGCAAGCTGGGACAGGGGAACACTGAAGCTTTCTTT

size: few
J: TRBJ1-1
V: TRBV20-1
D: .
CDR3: CSASLGRRNTEAFF
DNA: TGCAGTGCCTCACTGGGGAGGAGGAACACTGAAGCTTTCTTT

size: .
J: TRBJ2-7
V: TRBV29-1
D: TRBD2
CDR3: CSVPPGGREKDEQYF
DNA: TGCAGCGTTCCTCCGGGTGGGCGGGAGAAAGACGAGCAGTACTTC

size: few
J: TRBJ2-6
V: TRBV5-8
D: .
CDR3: CASSFGLNSGANVLTF
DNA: TGTGCCAGCAGCTTCGGACTGAACTCTGGGGCCAACGTCCTGACTTTC

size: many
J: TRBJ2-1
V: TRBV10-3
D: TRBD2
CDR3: CAIMTSGNNEQFF
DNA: TGTGCCATCATGACTAGCGGGAACAATGAGCAGTTCTTC

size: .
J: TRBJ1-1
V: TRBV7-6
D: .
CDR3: CASSTGQNTEAFF
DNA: TGTGCCAGCAGCACGGGACAGAACACTGAAGCTTTCTTT

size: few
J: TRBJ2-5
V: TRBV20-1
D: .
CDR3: CSARQADQETQYF
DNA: TGCAGTGCTAGACAGGCAGACCAAGAGACCCAGTACTTC

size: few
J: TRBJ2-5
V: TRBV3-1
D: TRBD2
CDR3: CASGRVPQETQYF
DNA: TGTGCCAGCGGGAGGGTCCCCCAAGAGACCCAGTACTTC

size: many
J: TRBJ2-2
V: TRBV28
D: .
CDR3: CASSQTPPGELFF
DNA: TGTGCCAGCAGCCAAACCCCACCCGGGGAGCTGTTTTTT

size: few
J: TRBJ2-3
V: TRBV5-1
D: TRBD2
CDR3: CASSQGLAGGPSITDTQYF
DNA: TGCGCCAGCAGCCAGGGACTAGCGGGAGGGCCGAGTATCACAGATACGCAGTATTTT

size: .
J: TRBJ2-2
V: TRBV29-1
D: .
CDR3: CSVEGRRLGGGPNTGELFF
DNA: TGCAGCGTTGAGGGCAGACGGTTGGGCGGGGGCCCGAACACCGGGGAGCTGTTTTTT

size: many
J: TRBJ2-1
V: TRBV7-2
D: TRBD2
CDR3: CASSRGVYNEQFF
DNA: TGTGCCAGCAGCCGGGGGGTATACAATGAGCAGTTCTTC

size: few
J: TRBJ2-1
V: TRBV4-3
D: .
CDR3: CASSQEPAGSYNEQFF
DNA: TGCGCCAGCAGCCAAGAGCCAGCGGGCTCCTACAATGAGCAGTTCTTC